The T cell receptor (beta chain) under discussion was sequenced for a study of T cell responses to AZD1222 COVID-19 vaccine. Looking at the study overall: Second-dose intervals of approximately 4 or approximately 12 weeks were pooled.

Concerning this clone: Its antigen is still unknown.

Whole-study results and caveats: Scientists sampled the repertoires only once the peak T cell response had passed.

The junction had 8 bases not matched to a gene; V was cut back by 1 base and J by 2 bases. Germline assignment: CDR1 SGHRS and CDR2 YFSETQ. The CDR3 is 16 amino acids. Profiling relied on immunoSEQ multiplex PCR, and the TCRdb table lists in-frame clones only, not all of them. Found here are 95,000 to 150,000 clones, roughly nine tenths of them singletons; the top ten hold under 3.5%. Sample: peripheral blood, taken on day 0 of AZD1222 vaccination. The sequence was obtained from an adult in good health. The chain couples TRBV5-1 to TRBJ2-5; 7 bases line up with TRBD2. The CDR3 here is CASSLSPSGPQETQYF. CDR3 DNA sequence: TGCGCCAGCAGCTTGTCCCCTAGCGGCCCACAAGAGACCCAGTACTTC.